These 20 T cell receptor beta chains originate from one sample sequenced in a study of early T cells in non-severe SARS-CoV-2 infection. From the 5' RACE reads, TCRdb called clonotypes with MiXCR, one entry per CDR3 protein. The data show about 56,000 distinct CDR3 sequences, more than 9% seen once. The sequencing sample was made of whole blood. The receptors originated from an adult who was a healthcare worker with PCR-confirmed SARS-CoV-2 infection or an uninfected control (not recorded which).

CDR3: CASSQTASGELFF. The CDR3 DNA sequence: TGTGCCAGCAGCCAAACTGCTTCCGGGGAGCTGTTTTTT. V usage is TRBV3-1 and J usage is TRBJ2-2; D gene ambiguous. With 2 bases removed from V and 6 bases from J, the gap between germline ends came to 7 bases. The CDR3 spans 13 residues. The V gene's germline CDR1 is LGHDT and CDR2 YNNKEL (reference sequence).

The chain carries TRBV3-1 and TRBJ2-2; TRBD2 matches at 14 bases. The CDR3 has 15 amino acids. V lost 6 bases to trimming and J lost 6 bases; unmatched junction nucleotides: 3. In germline, CDR1 is LGHDT, CDR2 YNNKEL (reference sequence). CDR3 sequence: CASRRLAGGPGELFF. The CDR3 nucleotides are TGTGCCAGCAGGCGACTAGCGGGAGGGCCCGGGGAGCTGTTTTTT.

At least ten counts were recorded for this clonotype. V is TRBV29-1 and J is TRBJ1-5, with D hard to call. V was clipped by 5 bases and J by 0 bases, with 11 bases between them. The CDR3 is made up of 14 amino acids. Germline loops: CDR1 SQVTM, CDR2 ANQGSEA. The CDR3 here is CSVSGPFSNQPQHF. The CDR3 DNA reads TGCAGCGTTTCAGGACCGTTTAGCAATCAGCCCCAGCATTTT. Based on the CDR3 plus reference TRBV29-1 and TRBJ1-5, the full variable domain is SAVISQKPSRDICQRGTSLTIQCQVDSQVTMMFWYRQQPGQSLTLIATANQGSEATYESGFVIDKFPISRPNLTFSTLTVSNMSPEDSSIYLCSVSGPFSNQPQHFGDGTRLSIL.

On this clonotype itself: This may stem from a read error, because a much larger clone lies one nucleotide away. V and J are TRBV20-1 and TRBJ2-3, with D tentatively TRBD1 or TRBD2 (5 bases each). The CDR3 covers 13 residues. Germline-derived CDR1 and CDR2 are DFQATT and SNEGSKA (reference sequence). CDR3 in amino acids: CSGDSGGEDTQYF. The CDR3 DNA sequence: TGCAGCGGGGATAGTGGGGGAGAAGATACGCAGTATTTT.

At least ten counts were recorded for this clonotype. The V and J genes are TRBV12-5 and TRBJ2-2; tentatively, D is TRBD1 (6 bases). The germline V and J ends were trimmed by 4 bases and 6 bases, with 21 bases remaining between them. CDR3 length equals 17 residues. CDR1 and CDR2 from the germline V gene are LGHNT and FRNRAP. CDR3 sequence (DNA): TGTGCTAGTGGTTCCCCCATGGTAGGGACAATCCCCGGGGAGCTGTTTTTT. Translated, it gives CASGSPMVGTIPGELFF.

This clonotype was seen just once. This sequence joins TRBV3-1 and TRBJ2-7; D unresolved. CDR1 is LGHDT and CDR2 is YNNKEL in the germline V gene (reference sequence). The CDR3 loop spans 11 amino acids. The ends were cut back, 1 base at V and 9 bases at J, with 7 bases in the middle. CDR3 coding DNA: TGTGCCAGCAGCCAAGGGGAAAGGCAGTACTTC. Protein sequence: CASSQGERQYF.

The chain uses TRBV20-1 and TRBJ1-1; possible D gene TRBD1, 5 bases. CDR1 and CDR2 (germline): DFQATT, SNEGSKA (reference sequence). V shed 6 bases and J shed 0 bases, with 14 bases lying between them. The CDR3 loop spans 14 amino acids. The CDR3 is CSALPGTVNTEAFF. The CDR3 coding sequence is TGCAGTGCCCTTCCAGGGACGGTGAACACTGAAGCTTTCTTT.

A few counts support this clonotype. The J gene is TRBJ2-1, the V gene TRBV6-2 or TRBV6-3; no reliable D call. With 2 bases removed from V and 6 bases from J, the gap between germline ends came to 8 bases. Germline CDR1 is MNHEY and CDR2 is SVGEGT. There are 13 residues in the CDR3. This CDR3 reads CASSYRLGNEQFF. Here the CDR3 DNA reads TGTGCCAGCAGTTACAGGCTCGGCAATGAGCAGTTCTTC.

This clonotype came up many times. The chain carries TRBV7-9 and TRBJ2-1; TRBD2 matches at 7 bases. V shed 7 bases, J shed 4 bases, and the junction held 7 bases outside the gene matches. The CDR3 is 14 residues long. The germline CDR1 and CDR2 sequences are SEHNR and FQNEAQ (reference sequence). Here the CDR3 DNA reads TGTGCCAGCACCTTTAGCGGGCCTTACAATGAGCAGTTCTTC. This encodes CASTFSGPYNEQFF.

This clonotype was counted ten times or more. The rearrangement uses TRBV7-3 and TRBJ2-3; D not certain. This CDR3 region has 15 residues. In germline, CDR1 is SGHTA, CDR2 FQGTGA. Trimming left V 5 bases short and J 0 bases short, with 12 bases between. The CDR3 bases are TGTGCCAGCAGCGGAGACTCCCCTAGCACAGATACGCAGTATTTT. It encodes CASSGDSPSTDTQYF.

The genes are TRBV29-1 and TRBJ2-2, with D uncertain. CDR1 is SQVTM and CDR2 is ANQGSEA in the germline V gene. The CDR3 has 15 residues. The CDR3 DNA reads as TGCGGATTTACCAGGTCAAGATCTAACACCGGGGAGCTGTTTTTT. Its translation: CGFTRSRSNTGELFF.

This chain joins TRBV2 and TRBJ1-5; D gene uncertain. The CDR3 loop spans 14 amino acids. The germline V and J ends were trimmed by 3 bases and 4 bases, with 10 bases remaining between them. Germline CDR1 SNHLY, CDR2 FYNNEI. Written as DNA, the CDR3 is TGTGCCAGCAGTGACACGGGTTTGAATCAGCCCCAGCATTTT. It codes for CASSDTGLNQPQHF.

This chain links TRBV5-6 with TRBJ2-1; D unresolved. V was clipped by 4 bases and J by 1 base, with 12 bases between them. The CDR3 consists of 15 residues. The germline gives CDR1 SGHDT, CDR2 YYEEEE. The CDR3 is CASSPIRVSYNEQFF. CDR3 DNA sequence: TGTGCCAGCAGCCCCATCCGCGTATCCTACAATGAGCAGTTCTTC.

This clonotype was seen many times. The gene calls are TRBV27 and TRBJ1-5; D is ambiguous. This CDR3 region has 15 residues. V lost 6 bases to trimming and J lost 0 bases, with 12 bases between them. CDR1 is MNHEY and CDR2 is SMNVEV in the germline V gene (reference sequence). The CDR3 loop reads CASRYTAYSNQPQHF. In DNA form, the CDR3 reads TGTGCCAGCAGATACACGGCGTATAGCAATCAGCCCCAGCATTTT.

This chain connects TRBV4-1 to TRBJ2-2; 13 bases match TRBD2. The CDR3 covers 16 residues. V was clipped by 4 bases and J by 4 bases; unmatched bases: 3. The V gene's germline CDR1 is MGHRA and CDR2 YSYEKL. CDR3 amino acids: CASSRGLAGVTGELFF. CDR3 nucleotide sequence: TGCGCCAGCAGCCGAGGACTAGCGGGAGTCACCGGGGAGCTGTTTTTT.

V is TRBV4-2 and J is TRBJ2-3; possible D gene TRBD1, 5 bases. Trimming shortened V by 0 bases and J by 8 bases, and 9 bases separated the two germline ends. The CDR3 is made up of 13 amino acids. The germline CDR1 and CDR2 sequences are LGHNA and YNFKEQ. This chain's CDR3 is CASSQDLRVTQYF. CDR3 bases: TGTGCCAGCAGCCAAGATCTCAGGGTTACGCAGTATTTT.

About this clonotype itself: The junction departs from the called germline gene at one end, perhaps through a read error. The rearrangement joins TRBV2 to TRBJ2-1, with TRBD2 identical over 8 bases. This CDR3 has 15 residues. The V gene's germline CDR1 is SNHLY and CDR2 FYNNEI. The CDR3 DNA sequence: TGTGCCAGCAGGGAAGGTTCTAGCGGGTACAATGAGCAGTTCTTC. Translating gives CASREGSSGYNEQFF.

This clonotype appeared many times. V usage is TRBV11-2 and J usage is TRBJ2-1; D could derive from TRBD1 or TRBD2 (5 bases each). The CDR3 sequence is 15 residues long. CDR1 is SGHAT, CDR2 FQNNGV, per germline. V lost 5 bases and J lost 0, with 11 bases in between. CDR3 region: CASSAGTASYNEQFF. For the CDR3, the DNA is TGTGCCAGCAGCGCCGGGACGGCCTCCTACAATGAGCAGTTCTTC.

The gene calls are TRBV24-1 and TRBJ1-6; 7 positions agree with TRBD1. The V gene's germline CDR1 is KGHDR and CDR2 SFDVKD. V trimming: 2 bases; J trimming: 1 base; junction bases outside the gene matches: 4. This CDR3 comprises 17 residues. CDR3 bases: TGTGCCACCAGTGATTCTCACAGGGGTTCCTATAATTCACCCCTCCACTTT. Translated: CATSDSHRGSYNSPLHF.

The chain links TRBV7-9 to TRBJ2-3, with D unclear. The V and J ends lost 1 base and 5 bases respectively, with 7 bases between them. Germline-derived CDR1 and CDR2 are SEHNR and FQNEAQ (reference sequence). The CDR3 is 13 residues long. The CDR3 coding sequence is TGTGCCAGCAGCTTAGAAGCAGGAGATACGCAGTATTTT. Translated: CASSLEAGDTQYF.